This TCR beta chain was retrieved from a study of cytomegalovirus exposure and HLA in healthy donors. Study-level information: Of all 400 or so donors who were genotyped, roughly 81% belonged to the Caucasian-associated ancestry cluster. Study-wide points: In vitro experiments confirmed that three CMV-associated chains were specific for CMV antigens. Per published accounts, TCR beta sequences correctly predicted the HLA-A and HLA-B alleles of most subjects. Several of the most significant clusters appeared, in a later analysis, to be linked to common viral pathogens.

Primers: 60 Vbeta forward and 13 Jbeta reverse. Method: immunoSEQ multiplex PCR; TCRdb's copy keeps in-frame clones and lacks some. The sample contains around 140,000 clones, nearly 10% of which appear only once. The sample holds a few counts of this clone. What it binds is unknown. The sequencing input was PBMCs. This TCR derives from a man in his fifties or sixties in good health and CMV-seronegative.

The CDR3 loop is CASSLKGRDTGELFF. CDR3 DNA sequence: TGTGCCAGCAGCTTAAAGGGGAGGGACACCGGGGAGCTGTTTTTT. The chain uses TRBV7-3 and TRBJ2-2; 7 bases align to TRBD2. Trimming at V came to 1 base and at J to 3 bases, leaving 2 bases not matched to a gene. The germline CDR1 and CDR2 sequences are SGHTA and FQGTGA. CDR3 length: 15 residues.